These 3 T cell receptor beta chains originate from one sample sequenced in a study of cytomegalovirus exposure and HLA in healthy donors. PCR amplification relied on 60 Vbeta primers (plus 13 Jbeta primers). Data came from immunoSEQ multiplex PCR; TCRdb stores just in-frame clones and leaves some out. The table includes approximately 70,000 clones, roughly 81% detected once. Sequenced sample: PBMCs. The receptors derive from a human donor in good health.

On this clone itself: This sample includes further DNA sequences coding for the same CDR3. The gene calls are TRBV18 and TRBJ1-4; 8 bases match TRBD1. The CDR3 extends over 15 amino acids. CDR1 is KGHSH and CDR2 is LQKENI in the germline V gene. With V trimmed by 3 bases and J by 2 bases, 2 bases remained unmatched. The CDR3 spells CASSPQGATNEKLFF. For the CDR3, the DNA is TGTGCCAGCTCACCCCAGGGGGCGACTAATGAAAAACTGTTTTTT.

V usage is TRBV30 and J usage is TRBJ2-5; no reliable D call. Germline CDR1 GTSNPN, CDR2 SVGIG (reference sequence). V lost 0 bases, J lost 0 bases, and 11 bases lay in between. The CDR3 length is 15 residues. This chain's CDR3 is CAWSVLSRYQETQYF. The CDR3 DNA sequence: TGTGCCTGGAGTGTACTTTCCAGGTACCAAGAGACCCAGTACTTC.

This chain connects TRBV14 to TRBJ1-2, with a weak D call TRBD1 (6 bases). Trimming shortened V by 4 bases and J by 4 bases, and 19 bases separated the two germline ends. This CDR3 has 16 amino acids. Germline V gives CDR1 SGHDN, CDR2 FVKESK. CDR3 loop: CASSPWTAAIFYGYTF. In DNA, the CDR3 is TGTGCCAGCAGCCCCTGGACAGCTGCGATCTTCTATGGCTACACCTTC. Filled out from reference TRBV14 and TRBJ1-2, the complete variable domain reads EAGVTQFPSHSVIEKGQTVTLRCDPISGHDNLYWYRRVMGKEIKFLLHFVKESKQDESGMPNNRFLAERTGGTYSTLKVQPAELEDSGVYFCASSPWTAAIFYGYTFGSGTRLTVV.